This T cell receptor beta chain was recovered during a study of blood T cell repertoires in COVID-19. Study context: The study drew acute and convalescent COVID-19 samples from the United States, Italy and Spain.

Seattle patient enrollment occurred during active infection, with longitudinal follow-up thereafter. Original handling: For nucleated cells, counts were estimated from reference gene primer amplification. Sequencing used immunoSEQ multiplex PCR; TCRdb keeps in-frame clones, though not all of them. From that table come the V and J calls and clone size; the DNA was used to work out D and trimming. The repertoire holds 410,000 or so clones, around 91% seen once, with roughly 1.6% in the top ten. Germline V gives CDR1 MDHEN, CDR2 SYDVKM. This CDR3 is built from 17 residues. Trimming removed 3 bases from V and 1 base from J; junction bases left unmatched: 10.

The chain carries TRBV28 and TRBJ1-1, with 8 positions matching TRBD1. The origin of this receptor is a woman between 35 and 50 years old with COVID-19, enrolled during active disease. Sequencing was performed on peripheral blood. As DNA, the CDR3 is TGTGCCAGCAGTTTGACAGGGGCGCTACCCTCGAACACTGAAGCTTTCTTT. Its translation is CASSLTGALPSNTEAFF.